One T cell receptor beta chain is described in this entry. The target antigen is unknown. Making TCR beta cDNA involved roughly 0.55 ug total RNA and a constant-region primer. Investigators got TCR beta libraries out of three nested multiplex PCR rounds, done with slightly modified ARM-PCR. The opening two PCR rounds, about 10 cycles each, paired TRBV1-TRBV30 forward primers with a C-beta reverse primer. Each CDR3 protein gets one entry after TCRdb re-called the multiplex PCR reads with MiXCR. The profile covers approximately 42,000 distinct CDR3 sequences, with approximately 82% appearing a single time and over 30% taken by the ten largest. The record originates from a study of tumor-infiltrating lymphocytes in primary liver carcinoma. The CDR3 sequence is 13 residues long. V was shortened by 4 bases and J by 9 bases, with 13 bases between the two germline ends. CDR1 and CDR2 from the germline V gene are MNHNY and SVGAGI (reference sequence).

Overall study findings and caveats: Tumor top-250-clone fractions significantly exceeded those of blood (p = 0.039).

The roughly 18-32 mg bulk tissue piece was not sorted before simultaneous RNA and DNA extraction. The receptor comes from a woman in her twenties or thirties with primary liver carcinoma and hepatitis B virus infection. The chain links TRBV6-6 to TRBJ2-1; D is ambiguous. Sequencing input: tumor-adjacent normal liver tissue. As DNA, the CDR3 is TGTGCCAGCAGTTTGTATCCCCGCGGTGAGCAGTTCTTC. It encodes CASSLYPRGEQFF.